These 17 T cell receptor beta chains originate from one sample sequenced in a study of T cell responses to AZD1222 COVID-19 vaccine. The assay was immunoSEQ multiplex PCR, and TCRdb's table has in-frame clones only and misses some. The sample yields 110,000 or so clones, 75% to 90% seen once. The sequences come from peripheral blood, collected on day 0 of AZD1222 vaccination. These receptors all stem from an adult in good health.

This chain joins TRBV5-1 and TRBJ1-3, with TRBD1 matching 9 bases. Trimming at V came to 4 bases and at J to 9 bases, leaving 20 bases not matched to a gene. The CDR3 has 18 amino acids. The germline CDR1 and CDR2 sequences are SGHRS and YFSETQ. The CDR3 region is CASSLQSPGQGLLSTIYF. Written as DNA, the CDR3 is TGCGCCAGCAGCCTTCAATCTCCCGGACAGGGGCTACTAAGCACCATATATTTT.

This clone occurred once. The chain employs TRBV10-1 and TRBJ2-7, with D tentatively TRBD2 (6 bases). The CDR3 consists of 11 residues. V lost 10 bases and J lost 5, with 12 bases in between. Germline CDR1 and CDR2: WNHNN and SYGVQD (reference sequence). CDR3 sequence reads: CAIPGLDEQYF. CDR3 DNA sequence: TGCGCCATTCCGGGACTTGACGAGCAGTACTTC.

J is TRBJ1-1 and V is TRBV6-5; 7 nucleotides match TRBD1. V was clipped by 2 bases and J by 4 bases; unmatched bases: 7. CDR3 length: 15 residues. CDR1 is MNHEY, CDR2 SVGAGI, per germline. This CDR3 is CASSYQGGTGTEAFF. The CDR3 region has the DNA TGTGCCAGCAGTTACCAAGGGGGCACGGGCACTGAAGCTTTCTTT.

The chain recombines TRBV4-3 with TRBJ2-1; D is unclear. Germline V lookup: CDR1 LGHNA, CDR2 YSLEER. Between the trimmed V and J ends, which lost 0 bases and 8 bases, there was a span of 14 bases. This CDR3 is built from 15 residues. CDR3 in DNA: TGCGCCAGCAGCCAAGAAATCGGCGTTCTATATGAGCAGTTCTTC. Translated, it gives CASSQEIGVLYEQFF.

The chain has TRBV30 and TRBJ1-2; D is unresolved. CDR3 size: 13 residues. Trimming took off 0 bases at V and 8 bases at J, with 13 bases between the two ends. CDR1 is GTSNPN and CDR2 is SVGIG in the germline V gene (reference sequence). The CDR3 loop is CAWSVPRRRGYTF. CDR3 nucleotides: TGTGCCTGGAGTGTACCGCGGCGCCGGGGCTACACCTTC.

The V gene is TRBV19, the J gene TRBJ1-1; TRBD1 matches at 8 bases. Unmatched junction bases numbered 5, after V lost 5 bases and J lost 0 bases. This CDR3 has 15 residues. CDR1 and CDR2 (germline): LNHDA, SQIVND (reference sequence). The CDR3 spells CASSERQGMNTEAFF. CDR3 in DNA: TGTGCCAGTAGTGAACGACAGGGGATGAACACTGAAGCTTTCTTT.

V gene TRBV24-1 combines with J gene TRBJ2-3; 9 bases agree with TRBD2. CDR3 length: 16 residues. Germline V lookup: CDR1 KGHDR, CDR2 SFDVKD. Trimming cost V 6 bases and J 4 bases; bases outside gene matches: 10. The chain's CDR3 is CATSHSGGGASDTQYF. The DNA of the CDR3 is TGTGCCACCAGTCACTCGGGCGGGGGGGCCTCAGATACGCAGTATTTT.

V gene TRBV5-8 combines with J gene TRBJ2-3; D remains unclear. This CDR3 region has 13 residues. Between the trimmed V and J ends, which lost 1 base and 6 bases, there was a span of 9 bases. Germline V gene data show CDR1 as SGHTS and CDR2 as YDEGEE. The CDR3, as DNA: TGTGCCAGCAGCTTGCACCTCGGGGATACGCAGTATTTT. Its protein is CASSLHLGDTQYF.

J is TRBJ1-1 and V is TRBV7-2, with D tentatively TRBD1 (6 bases). CDR3 length equals 14 residues. V dropped 6 bases and J dropped 3 bases, with 14 bases sitting between them. Per germline, CDR1 SGHTA and CDR2 FQGNSA. CDR3 sequence reads: CASSSDAGDTEAFF. In DNA form, the CDR3 reads TGTGCCAGCAGTTCCGACGCAGGGGACACTGAAGCTTTCTTT.

V is TRBV10-2 and J is TRBJ2-1, with 7 bases identical to TRBD2. CDR1 and CDR2 from the germline V gene are WSHSY and SAAADI. CDR3 length: 16 amino acids. V lost 4 bases and J lost 8; bases outside the gene matches: 14. The CDR3 DNA follows: TGCGCCAGCAGTGCCACTAGCGCCGCGGGGTTCGATGAGCAGTTCTTC. Its translation is CASSATSAAGFDEQFF.

This chain joins TRBV19 and TRBJ2-1; no clear D gene. The CDR3 is 13 amino acids. V lost 7 bases to trimming and J lost 9 bases, with 16 bases between them. CDR1 is LNHDA and CDR2 is SQIVND in the germline V gene (reference sequence). The CDR3 sequence is CASTRTRGSEQFF. The CDR3 nucleotides read TGTGCCAGTACCAGGACGCGTGGATCTGAGCAGTTCTTC.

The chain joins TRBV5-4 to TRBJ1-2; no firm D call. Germline-derived CDR1 and CDR2 are SGHNT and YYREEE (reference sequence). Trimming removed 0 bases from V and 4 bases from J, with 13 bases in between. The CDR3 totals 15 residues. The CDR3 protein is CASSLGSDQVYGYTF. DNA of the CDR3: TGTGCCAGCAGCTTGGGGTCCGATCAGGTCTATGGCTACACCTTC. Based on the CDR3 plus reference TRBV5-4 and TRBJ1-2, the full variable domain is ETGVTQSPTHLIKTRGQQVTLRCSSQSGHNTVSWYQQALGQGPQFIFQYYREEENGRGNFPPRFSGLQFPNYSSELNVNALELDDSALYLCASSLGSDQVYGYTFGSGTRLTVV.

This clone was detected a few times. This chain's CDR3 is CASSRTGGSPLHF. For the CDR3, the DNA is TGTGCCAGCAGCCGGACAGGGGGTTCACCCCTCCACTTT. The rearrangement joins TRBV7-9 to TRBJ1-6, with 10 bases lining up with TRBD1. The germline V gene has CDR1 SEHNR and CDR2 FQNEAQ (reference sequence). The CDR3 has 13 amino acids. V shed 5 bases, J shed 9 bases, and the junction held 1 base outside the gene matches.

The chain employs TRBV19 and TRBJ1-3; possible D gene TRBD1, 6 bases. Trimming took 5 bases from V and 0 from J, leaving 20 bases between them. Germline CDR1 and CDR2: LNHDA and SQIVND (reference sequence). The CDR3 runs to 18 residues. The CDR3 DNA is TGTGCCAGTAGTCGCGGACCTTATACAGGGACCTCTGGAAACACCATATATTTT. It yields the protein CASSRGPYTGTSGNTIYF.

This chain connects TRBV5-1 to TRBJ2-1, with D hard to call. Trimming removed 2 bases from V and 9 bases from J, with 9 bases in between. CDR1 and CDR2 (germline): SGHRS, YFSETQ. The CDR3 has 12 amino acids. The DNA of the CDR3 is TGCGCCAGCAGCTTCCTGATAGGTGAGCAGTTCTTC. Encoded protein: CASSFLIGEQFF.

The chain couples TRBV7-9 to TRBJ2-5; no clear D gene. With 6 bases removed from V and 0 bases from J, the gap between germline ends came to 5 bases. Germline V gene lookup returns CDR1 SEHNR and CDR2 FQNEAQ (reference sequence). CDR3 length: 12 residues. CDR3 protein: CASSQHQETQYF. Here the CDR3 DNA reads TGTGCCAGCAGTCAGCACCAAGAGACCCAGTACTTC.

The chain joins TRBV2 to TRBJ1-5, with D unclear. CDR3 length: 13 amino acids. Looked up from germline, CDR1 is SNHLY and CDR2 is FYNNEI. The V end was cut by 4 bases, the J end by 4 bases, with 8 bases between. The CDR3: CASSVIGNQPQHF. In DNA form, the CDR3 reads TGTGCCAGCAGTGTGATAGGGAATCAGCCCCAGCATTTT.